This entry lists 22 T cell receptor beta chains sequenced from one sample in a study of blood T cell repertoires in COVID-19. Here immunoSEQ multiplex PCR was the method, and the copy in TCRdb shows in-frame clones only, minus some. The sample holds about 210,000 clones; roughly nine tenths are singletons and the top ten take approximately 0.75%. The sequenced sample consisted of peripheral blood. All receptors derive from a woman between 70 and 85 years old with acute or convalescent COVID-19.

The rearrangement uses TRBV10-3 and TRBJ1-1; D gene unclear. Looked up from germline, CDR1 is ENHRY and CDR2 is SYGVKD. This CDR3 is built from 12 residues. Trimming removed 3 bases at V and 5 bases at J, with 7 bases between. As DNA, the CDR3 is TGTGCCATCAGTGATTTAATTACTGAAGCTTTCTTT. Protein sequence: CAISDLITEAFF.

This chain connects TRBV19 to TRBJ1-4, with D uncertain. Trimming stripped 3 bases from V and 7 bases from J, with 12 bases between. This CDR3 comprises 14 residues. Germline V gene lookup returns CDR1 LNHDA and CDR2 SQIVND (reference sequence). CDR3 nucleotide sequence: TGTGCCAGTAGTATCGGGGTAATTGGTGAAAAACTGTTTTTT. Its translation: CASSIGVIGEKLFF.

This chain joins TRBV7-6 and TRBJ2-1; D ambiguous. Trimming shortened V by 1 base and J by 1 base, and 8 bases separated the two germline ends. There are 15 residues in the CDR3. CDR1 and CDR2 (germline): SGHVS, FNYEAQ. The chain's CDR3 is CASSLDQLSYNEQFF. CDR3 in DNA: TGTGCCAGCAGCTTAGACCAACTATCCTACAATGAGCAGTTCTTC.

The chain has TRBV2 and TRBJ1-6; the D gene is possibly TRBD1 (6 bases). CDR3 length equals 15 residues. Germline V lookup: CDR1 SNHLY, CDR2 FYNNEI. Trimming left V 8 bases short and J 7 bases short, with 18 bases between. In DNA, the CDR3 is TGTGCCAGCGGGGGGGGGCCAGTAACAAATTCACCCCTCCACTTT. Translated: CASGGGPVTNSPLHF.

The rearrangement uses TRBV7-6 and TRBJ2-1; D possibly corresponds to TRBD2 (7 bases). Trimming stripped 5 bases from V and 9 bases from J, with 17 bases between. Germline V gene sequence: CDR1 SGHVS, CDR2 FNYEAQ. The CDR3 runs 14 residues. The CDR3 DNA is TGTGCCAGCAGCGGAAGGGGGGGGCCGAGTGAGCAGTTCTTC. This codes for CASSGRGGPSEQFF.

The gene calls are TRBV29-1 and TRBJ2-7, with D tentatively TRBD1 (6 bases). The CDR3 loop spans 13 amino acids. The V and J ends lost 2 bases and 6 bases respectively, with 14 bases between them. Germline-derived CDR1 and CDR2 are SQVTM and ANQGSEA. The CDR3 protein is CSVEQSRGSEQYF. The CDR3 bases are TGCAGCGTTGAACAGTCCAGGGGCTCCGAGCAGTACTTC.

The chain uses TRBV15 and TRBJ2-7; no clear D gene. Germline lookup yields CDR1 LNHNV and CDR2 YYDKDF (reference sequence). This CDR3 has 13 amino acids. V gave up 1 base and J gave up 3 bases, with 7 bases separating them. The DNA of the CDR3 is TGTGCCACCAGCAGAGCTGGCCTCTACGAGCAGTACTTC. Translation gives CATSRAGLYEQYF.

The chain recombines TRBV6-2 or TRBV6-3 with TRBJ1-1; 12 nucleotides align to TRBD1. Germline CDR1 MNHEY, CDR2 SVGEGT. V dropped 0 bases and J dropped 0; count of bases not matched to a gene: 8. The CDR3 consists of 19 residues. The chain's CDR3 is CASSYSNRDRGRLNTEAFF. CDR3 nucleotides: TGTGCCAGCAGTTACTCGAACCGGGACAGGGGGCGCTTGAACACTGAAGCTTTCTTT.

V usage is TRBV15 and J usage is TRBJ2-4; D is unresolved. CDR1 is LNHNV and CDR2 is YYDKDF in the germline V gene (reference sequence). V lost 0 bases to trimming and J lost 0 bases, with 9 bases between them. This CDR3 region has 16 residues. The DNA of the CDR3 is TGTGCCACCAGCAGAGATGGCACCCTAGCCAAAAACATTCAGTACTTC. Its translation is CATSRDGTLAKNIQYF. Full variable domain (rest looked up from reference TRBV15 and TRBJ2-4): DAMVIQNPRYQVTQFGKPVTLSCSQTLNHNVMYWYQQKSSQAPKLLFHYYDKDFNNEADTPDNFQSRRPNTSFCFLDIRSPGLGDTAMYLCATSRDGTLAKNIQYFGAGTRLSVL.

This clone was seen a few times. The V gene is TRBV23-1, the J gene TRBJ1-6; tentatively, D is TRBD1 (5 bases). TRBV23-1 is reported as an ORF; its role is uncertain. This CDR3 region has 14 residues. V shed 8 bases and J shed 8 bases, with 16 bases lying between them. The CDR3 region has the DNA TGCGCCAGCTACCTAGGTGGAGGGGATTCACCCCTCCACTTT. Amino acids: CASYLGGGDSPLHF.

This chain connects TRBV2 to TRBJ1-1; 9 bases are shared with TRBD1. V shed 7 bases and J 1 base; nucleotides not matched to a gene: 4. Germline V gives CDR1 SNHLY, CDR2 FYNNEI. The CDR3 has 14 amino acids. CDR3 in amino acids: CASTPGQGNTEAFF. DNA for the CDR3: TGTGCCAGCACCCCGGGACAGGGGAACACTGAAGCTTTCTTT.

The CDR3 is CASSTTHYSNQPQHF. The CDR3 DNA follows: TGTGCCAGTAGTACGACACATTATAGCAATCAGCCCCAGCATTTT. This chain uses TRBV19 with TRBJ1-5; D uncertain. Trimming cost V 4 bases and J 0 bases, with 10 bases left between them. This CDR3 contains 15 residues. Germline CDR1 LNHDA, CDR2 SQIVND (reference sequence).

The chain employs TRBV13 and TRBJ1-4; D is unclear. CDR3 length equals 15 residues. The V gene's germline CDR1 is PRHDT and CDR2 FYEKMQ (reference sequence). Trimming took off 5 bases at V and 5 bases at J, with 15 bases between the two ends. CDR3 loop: CASSTPTGGNEKLFF. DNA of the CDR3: TGTGCCAGCAGCACCCCGACGGGTGGGAATGAAAAACTGTTTTTT.

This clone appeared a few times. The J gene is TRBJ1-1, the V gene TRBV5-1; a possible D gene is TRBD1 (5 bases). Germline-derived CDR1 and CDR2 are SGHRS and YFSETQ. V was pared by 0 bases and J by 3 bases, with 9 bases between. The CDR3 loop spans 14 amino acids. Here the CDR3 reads CASSLAGGDTEAFF. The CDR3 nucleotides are TGCGCCAGCAGCTTGGCCGGAGGGGACACTGAAGCTTTCTTT.

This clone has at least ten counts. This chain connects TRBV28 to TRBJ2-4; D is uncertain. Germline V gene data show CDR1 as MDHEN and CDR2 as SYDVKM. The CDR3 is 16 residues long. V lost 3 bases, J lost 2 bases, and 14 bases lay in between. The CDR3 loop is CASSFGVGATKNIQYF. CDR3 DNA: TGTGCCAGCAGTTTTGGTGTGGGCGCGACCAAAAACATTCAGTACTTC.

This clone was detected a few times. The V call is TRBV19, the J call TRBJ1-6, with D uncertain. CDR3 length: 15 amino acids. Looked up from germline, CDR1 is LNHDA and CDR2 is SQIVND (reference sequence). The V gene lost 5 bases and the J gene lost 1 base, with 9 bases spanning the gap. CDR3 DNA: TGTGCCAGTAGTCCGGGAACGTCCTATAATTCACCCCTCCACTTT. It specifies CASSPGTSYNSPLHF.

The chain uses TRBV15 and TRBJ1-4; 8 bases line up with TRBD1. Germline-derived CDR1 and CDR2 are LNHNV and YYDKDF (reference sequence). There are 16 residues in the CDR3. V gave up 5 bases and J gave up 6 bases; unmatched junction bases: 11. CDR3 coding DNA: TGTGCCACCAGCTACGGGCCGGGACAGGAAGATGAAAAACTGTTTTTT. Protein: CATSYGPGQEDEKLFF.

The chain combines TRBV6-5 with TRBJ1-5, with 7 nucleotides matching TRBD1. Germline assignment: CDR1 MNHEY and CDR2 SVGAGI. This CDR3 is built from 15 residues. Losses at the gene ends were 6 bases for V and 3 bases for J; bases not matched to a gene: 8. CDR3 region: CASRPTGSNNQPQHF. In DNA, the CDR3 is TGTGCCAGCAGGCCGACAGGGTCGAACAATCAGCCCCAGCATTTT.

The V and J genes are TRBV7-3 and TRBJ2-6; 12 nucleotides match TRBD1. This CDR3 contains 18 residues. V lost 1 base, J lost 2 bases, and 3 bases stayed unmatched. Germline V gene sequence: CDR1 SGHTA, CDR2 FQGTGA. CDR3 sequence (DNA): TGTGCCAGCAGCTTAATTGGGACAGGGGGCACTGGGGCCAACGTCCTGACTTTC. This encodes CASSLIGTGGTGANVLTF.

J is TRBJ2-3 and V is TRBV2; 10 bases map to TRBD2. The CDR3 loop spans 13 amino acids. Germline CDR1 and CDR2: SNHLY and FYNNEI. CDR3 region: CGTSGERTDTQYF. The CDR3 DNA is TGTGGTACTAGCGGGGAGCGCACAGATACGCAGTATTTT.

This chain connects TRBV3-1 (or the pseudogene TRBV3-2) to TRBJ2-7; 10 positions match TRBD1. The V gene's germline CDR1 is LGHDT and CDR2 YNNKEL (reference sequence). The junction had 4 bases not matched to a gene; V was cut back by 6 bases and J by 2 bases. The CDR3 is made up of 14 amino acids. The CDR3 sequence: CASRPGTGAYEQYF. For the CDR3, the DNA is TGTGCCAGCAGACCGGGGACAGGGGCCTACGAGCAGTACTTC.

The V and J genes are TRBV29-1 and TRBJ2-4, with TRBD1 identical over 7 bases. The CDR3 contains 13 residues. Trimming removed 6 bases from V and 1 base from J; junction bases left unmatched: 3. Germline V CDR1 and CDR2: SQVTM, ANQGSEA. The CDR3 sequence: CSVSQGAKNIQYF. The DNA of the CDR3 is TGCAGCGTGTCACAGGGGGCCAAAAACATTCAGTACTTC. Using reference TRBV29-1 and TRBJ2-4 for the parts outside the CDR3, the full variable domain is SAVISQKPSRDICQRGTSLTIQCQVDSQVTMMFWYRQQPGQSLTLIATANQGSEATYESGFVIDKFPISRPNLTFSTLTVSNMSPEDSSIYLCSVSQGAKNIQYFGAGTRLSVL.